This entry describes one T cell receptor beta chain. Seattle patients were enrolled during active infection and followed longitudinally. Trimming took 1 base from V and 1 from J, leaving 7 bases between them. The CDR3 spans 14 residues. Germline V gives CDR1 LGHNA, CDR2 YNFKEQ. The data belong to a study of blood T cell repertoires in COVID-19. Overall study: Samples of COVID-19 (acute and convalescent) were obtained from the United States, Italy and Spain. From T cells, B-cell-depleted T cells, or PBMCs came the material, which was cDNA or gDNA.

The method was immunoSEQ multiplex PCR; TCRdb's version includes in-frame clones alone and lacks a portion of them. The top ten clones hold around 7.8% of a sample with about 500,000 clones, about 89% of them seen once. This receptor was identified in a woman aged 45-65 years with COVID-19, enrolled during active disease. The chain couples TRBV4-2 to TRBJ1-1; TRBD1 is a possible D gene (5 bases). Input material: peripheral blood. CDR3 nucleotide sequence: TGTGCCAGCAGCCAAGTGACAGCGAACACTGAAGCTTTCTTT. Its translation is CASSQVTANTEAFF.